One T cell receptor (beta chain) is described in this entry. Its cognate antigen has yet to be identified. Base quality data are lacking; no much larger clone is found one base away. This record belongs to a study of T cell responses to AZD1222 COVID-19 vaccine (dated by TCRdb to the early 2020s). General notes on the study: TCR sequencing covered more than 230 trial participants: 200 to 220 given two doses of AZD1222 and approximately 26 given two doses of MenACWY control vaccine. Trial participants were enrolled by age into 18-55, 56-69 and 70-plus year subgroups, with around 150, 28 and 57 TCR-sequenced participants respectively.

Explained via the paper, the time point label denotes: about 28 days (+/-7) after the second vaccine dose. AZD1222 recipients with second doses at about 4 weeks or about 12 weeks were pooled, because spike-specific TCR depth and breadth did not differ between schedules. The vaccinee samples were drawn from two UK trials, COV001 and COV002, one of which was a single-blind randomized controlled phase 2/3 trial testing AZD1222 (ChAdOx1 nCoV-19) in healthy adults. For TCRbeta chain sequencing, PBMC samples from trial participants were taken at day 0 and at day 28 after the second dose. The CDR3 regions of human TCRbeta chains were analyzed by immunosequencing. As for the original processing: Repertoire TCRs were checked for matches against a reference library of SARS-CoV-2-specific TCRs that had been generated using the MIRA antigen-specificity platform. Breadth meant the fraction of unique TCRs that were SARS-CoV-2-associated, whereas depth meant the fraction of total T cells that were SARS-CoV-2-associated. Using the MIRA data, each spike-specific TCR was mapped to the spike region that the TCR reacts to and placed in a CD4 or CD8 class. Log10-transformed breadth and depth values were compared by one-way ANOVA with Sidak's multiple comparisons tests. The clones in this table, taken by TCRdb from immuneACCESS, are in-frame only. Not every clone is retained; where verified, under half of the shortfall comes from an unresolved V gene, and the cause of the rest is unknown. V and J calls and clone size are as listed in that table; D and trimming were resolved from the DNA. The sample includes about 110,000 clones, with roughly 89% observed a single time. The top ten clonotypes cover about 2.5% of the sample.

Overall study outcomes, separate from this receptor: Reportedly, almost half of the unique spike-specific TCRs recognized epitopes lying outside the regions that are mutated in the B.1.351 and B.1.1.7 variants. A significant rise in spike-specific TCR breadth and depth was observed after two AZD1222 doses relative to day 0 and relative to MenACWY recipients. Participants were mostly white British, with more females than males. The authors suggested clonal diversity may have been underestimated. Because no day 14 peak-response samples were available, the repertoires could be characterized only after the peak T cell response. In the small 56-69-year group, the increase in depth fell short of significance, most likely because of low power. CD4 TCRs associated with the vaccine covered the entire spike protein, and the dominant responses were in regions 160-218 and 743-854. Conclusions about previously exposed vaccinees are limited because only six or seven AZD1222 recipients were SARS-CoV-2 seropositive at baseline.

The receptor was derived from an adult who received the AZD1222 COVID-19 vaccine. Source: peripheral blood, taken 28 days after the second AZD1222 dose.

CDR3 protein: CASSPGQGNMNTEAFF. The DNA reads TGTGCCAGCTCACCCGGACAGGGGAACATGAACACTGAAGCTTTCTTT. Here the chain combines TRBV18 and TRBJ1-1, with 9 bases aligning to TRBD1. The CDR3 contains 16 residues, cysteine and phenylalanine counted. The kept DNA is CDR3 alone, 48 bases in frame from the first base. Compared with germline, V lacks 3 bases and J lacks 0 bases; bases without a gene match: 5. CDR1 and CDR2, looked up from the germline V gene, are KGHSH and LQKENI.